Below, one T cell receptor (beta chain) is given with its context. Antigen unknown. These data are taken from a study of T cells after yellow fever vaccination. Study results and caveats: Primary-vaccination clones mostly resurfaced post-booster (approximately 96% CD4, roughly 90% CD8). Repertoires sorted by FACS could include abundant clonotypes that are contaminants from the bulk population. Of the clonotypes, a small share occurred in both CD4 and CD8 compartments.

5'RACE template switching added a universal primer site and UMIs to TCR cDNA. TCRdb called the 5' RACE reads again in MiXCR, with one record for every CDR3 protein. The sample has some 600,000 distinct CDR3 sequences; 10% to 15% are singletons. Between the trimmed V and J ends, which lost 7 bases and 2 bases, there was a span of 8 bases. Germline CDR1 and CDR2: MNHNS and SASEGT. This CDR3 is built from 13 residues. The clonotype originates from a man aged 30-40 years who received the YFV17D yellow fever vaccine. Sequencing used PBMCs, obtained on the day of the yellow fever booster vaccination. The J gene is TRBJ2-2, the V gene TRBV6-1, with D possibly TRBD1 on 5 matching bases. This chain's CDR3 is CASTTVNTGELFF. As DNA, the CDR3 is TGTGCCAGCACGACAGTAAACACCGGGGAGCTGTTTTTT.